These T cell receptor beta chains were read from a single sample in a study of T-cell memory formation after mild COVID-19. One entry per CDR3 protein, called by TCRdb with MiXCR from the 5' RACE reads. The repertoire consists of approximately 500,000 distinct CDR3 sequences, with nearly 25% occurring once and the leading ten covering roughly an eighth. Sequencing was carried out using PBMCs or a T cell subset sorted from them (not recorded which). The receptors originated from an adult woman who had mild COVID-19 (a few samples of this study predate the infection). Cell type and time point are not known. The CDR3 runs from the conserved cysteine through the conserved F or W. A D gene is named only where the DNA matches it firmly. Size is stated for part of the rows, as once, few or many counts, or as a class when the clone is expanded.

CDR3 protein	CDR3 DNA	J gene	V gene	D gene	clone size
CASSHGTDDQPQHF	TGTGCCAGCAGCCACGGGACGGATGATCAGCCCCAGCATTTT	TRBJ1-5	TRBV3-1	.	.
CASSRGSTEAFF	TGTGCCAGCAGTAGGGGCAGCACTGAAGCTTTCTTT	TRBJ1-1	TRBV11-2	.	.
CAISAGDSPLSGANVLTF	TGTGCCATCAGTGCTGGGGACAGCCCTCTCTCTGGGGCCAACGTCCTGACTTTC	TRBJ2-6	TRBV10-3	TRBD1	.
CASSLSAGTVYEQYF	TGTGCCAGCAGTCTCTCCGCCGGGACAGTCTACGAGCAGTACTTC	TRBJ2-7	TRBV27	TRBD1	.
CRARTGGADYGYTF	TGCAGAGCTAGGACAGGGGGCGCTGACTATGGCTACACCTTC	TRBJ1-2	TRBV20-1	TRBD1	few
CASSVGWGQGRNNEQFF	TGTGCCAGCAGCGTGGGTTGGGGGCAGGGGAGAAACAATGAGCAGTTCTTC	TRBJ2-1	TRBV6-1	.	.
CASSLDRAGRPYEQYF	TGTGCCAGCAGCTTGGACAGGGCCGGGAGGCCCTACGAGCAGTACTTC	TRBJ2-7	TRBV5-6	.	.
CASSRQGADGYTF	TGTGCCAGCAGCCGACAGGGAGCAGATGGCTACACCTTC	TRBJ1-2	TRBV3-1	TRBD1	.
CASSFETRTYEQYF	TGTGCCAGCAGCTTTGAGACTAGAACCTACGAGCAGTACTTC	TRBJ2-7	TRBV5-6	.	.
CASSFRARDPYQETQYF	TGTGCCAGCAGCTTTCGGGCTAGAGACCCGTACCAAGAGACCCAGTACTTC	TRBJ2-5	TRBV7-9	.	few
CASSLVTGGYYGYTF	TGTGCCAGCAGTTTGGTGACAGGAGGTTACTATGGCTACACCTTC	TRBJ1-2	TRBV12-3/TRBV12-4	.	few
CATSDRDEQYF	TGTGCCACCAGTGATAGGGACGAGCAGTACTTC	TRBJ2-7	TRBV24-1	.	.
CASWDSHTYGYTF	TGTGCCAGTTGGGACAGCCATACCTATGGCTACACCTTC	TRBJ1-2	TRBV27	TRBD1	few
CASRIGGEVDEKLFF	TGTGCCAGCAGAATAGGAGGGGAGGTGGATGAAAAACTGTTTTTT	TRBJ1-4	TRBV11-2	.	.
CASSQGIAANTGELFF	TGCGCCAGCAGCCAAGGGATAGCGGCGAACACCGGGGAGCTGTTTTTT	TRBJ2-2	TRBV4-1	.	few
CASSTRDQGKMNTEAFF	TGTGCCAGCAGCACTAGGGATCAGGGAAAAATGAACACTGAAGCTTTCTTT	TRBJ1-1	TRBV7-3	.	many
CASSLGFGEHYGYTF	TGCGCCAGCAGCTTGGGGTTTGGGGAACACTATGGCTACACCTTC	TRBJ1-2	TRBV5-1	.	.
CASSAYGGAGYEQFF	TGCGCCAGCAGCGCCTACGGGGGGGCGGGGTATGAGCAGTTCTTC	TRBJ2-1	TRBV5-1	TRBD2	.
CATSQPGQGKNEQYF	TGTGCCACCAGCCAACCCGGACAGGGGAAGAACGAGCAGTACTTC	TRBJ2-7	TRBV24-1	TRBD1	.
CASSTLTSGLIF	TGTGCCAGCAGTACCCTTACTAGCGGATTGATCTTC	TRBJ2-1	TRBV27	TRBD2	.
CASSVLTSGGALFF	TGTGCCAGCAGCGTATTGACTAGCGGGGGGGCGCTGTTCTTC	TRBJ2-1	TRBV9	TRBD2	.
CASSVDRGINEQYF	TGCGCCAGCTCGGTTGACAGGGGGATCAACGAGCAGTACTTC	TRBJ2-7	TRBV5-1	TRBD1	few
CSARYDSEAFF	TGCAGTGCTAGATATGACAGTGAAGCTTTCTTT	TRBJ1-1	TRBV20-1	.	few
CATSDPRRKVPQYF	TGTGCCACCAGTGACCCCCGCCGAAAGGTTCCCCAGTACTTC	TRBJ2-5	TRBV24-1	.	few
CASSSPGDPWETQYF	TGCGCCAGCAGCTCCCCCGGGGATCCCTGGGAGACCCAGTACTTC	TRBJ2-5	TRBV5-1	.	.
CASSSGQGRVEETQYF	TGTGCCAGCAGCTCTGGACAGGGGAGGGTTGAAGAGACCCAGTACTTC	TRBJ2-5	TRBV5-4	TRBD1	few
CASSVPGSITYNEQFF	TGTGCCAGCAGCGTCCCAGGGTCCATCACCTACAATGAGCAGTTCTTC	TRBJ2-1	TRBV5-6	.	.
CATFSLPPSSYNEQFF	TGTGCCACCTTTTCCCTGCCGCCGAGCTCCTACAATGAGCAGTTCTTC	TRBJ2-1	TRBV15	.	few
CASSRPGGMNTEAFF	TGTGCCAGCAGCCGCCCAGGGGGAATGAACACTGAAGCTTTCTTT	TRBJ1-1	TRBV7-9	TRBD1	.
CASSTRQGRELFF	TGTGCCAGCAGCACCAGACAGGGCCGGGAGCTGTTTTTT	TRBJ2-2	TRBV11-3	TRBD1	.
CASSPRRVRDTEAFF	TGTGCCAGCTCACCAAGGAGGGTTCGGGACACTGAAGCTTTCTTT	TRBJ1-1	TRBV18	.	.
CASSASLRAGGNEQYF	TGTGCCAGCAGCGCCTCGCTTCGGGCAGGGGGTAACGAGCAGTACTTC	TRBJ2-7	TRBV9	TRBD1	.
CASSLNVRGRADTQYF	TGTGCCAGCAGCTTGAACGTCAGGGGGCGCGCAGATACGCAGTATTTT	TRBJ2-3	TRBV5-8	TRBD1	.
CASSLGLVRHYEQYF	TGTGCCAGCAGCTTAGGGCTAGTGCGACACTACGAGCAGTACTTC	TRBJ2-7	TRBV7-9	.	.
CASSLGLADYEQYF	TGTGCCAGCAGCTTAGGACTAGCGGACTACGAGCAGTACTTC	TRBJ2-7	TRBV11-2	TRBD2	many
CASSSNGLLDENEQFF	TGTGCCAGCAGCTCTAACGGACTCCTCGATGAGAATGAGCAGTTCTTC	TRBJ2-1	TRBV5-6	.	.
CASSPKPGQGLHTGELFF	TGCGCCAGCAGCCCCAAGCCGGGACAGGGGCTCCACACCGGGGAGCTGTTTTTT	TRBJ2-2	TRBV5-1	TRBD1	few
CAISDLGRSSYEQYF	TGTGCCATCAGTGACTTGGGCAGGAGCTCCTACGAGCAGTACTTC	TRBJ2-7	TRBV10-3	.	.
CSVEEATRGLTEAFF	TGCAGCGTTGAAGAGGCGACAAGGGGGCTCACTGAAGCTTTCTTT	TRBJ1-1	TRBV29-1	TRBD1	.
CASSPAAYGYTF	TGTGCCAGCAGCCCAGCCGCATATGGCTACACCTTC	TRBJ1-2	TRBV12-3/TRBV12-4	.	.
CATSRPMVDTQYF	TGTGCCACCAGCCGCCCTATGGTGGATACGCAGTATTTT	TRBJ2-3	TRBV24-1	.	.
CAWIPHLAVSTDTQYF	TGTGCCTGGATCCCGCACTTGGCGGTTAGCACAGATACGCAGTATTTT	TRBJ2-3	TRBV30	.	.